These T cell receptor beta chains were read from a single sample in a study of blood T cell repertoires in COVID-19. Data came from immunoSEQ multiplex PCR; TCRdb stores just in-frame clones and leaves some out. The sample contains 150,000 to 200,000 clones, 75% to 90% of which appear only once. The source material was peripheral blood. These receptors originate from a woman aged 55-69 years with acute or convalescent COVID-19. Both conserved end residues are part of each CDR3. Each record gives: V gene, D gene, clone size, J gene, CDR3 DNA, CDR3 protein. A D gene is named only where the DNA matches it firmly. The size of a clone is reported for some rows only, either as once, few or many, or as a class for expanded clones.

>TRBV7-2|.|.|TRBJ2-1
TGTGCCAGCAGAAATACCCCGGATGAGCAGTTCTTC
CASRNTPDEQFF
>TRBV3-1/TRBV3-2|.|.|TRBJ1-2
TGTGCCAGCAGCCAAGGAAGAGATCGTGGCTACACCTTC
CASSQGRDRGYTF
>TRBV11-2|TRBD1|.|TRBJ2-7
TGTGCCAGCAGCTTAACTCACAGGGGCCCCTACGAGCAGTACTTC
CASSLTHRGPYEQYF
>TRBV24-1|TRBD1|.|TRBJ1-1
TGTGCCACCAGTGGGACAGGGAACACTGAAGCTTTCTTT
CATSGTGNTEAFF
>TRBV6-5|TRBD2|.|TRBJ2-3
TGTGCCAGCGTAGCGGGAATAACAGATACGCAGTATTTT
CASVAGITDTQYF
>TRBV10-3|.|.|TRBJ2-2
TGTGCCACCCTACAGGGCCATACGGCCGGGGAGCTGTTTTTT
CATLQGHTAGELFF
>TRBV2|.|.|TRBJ1-4
TGTGCCAGCAGTGCCTTAGAAAAACTGTTTTTT
CASSALEKLFF
>TRBV7-9|.|.|TRBJ1-1
TGTGCCAGCAGCCTCCGGGACGCGGGGACTGAAGCTTTCTTT
CASSLRDAGTEAFF
>TRBV12-3/TRBV12-4|.|once|TRBJ1-5
TGTGCCAGCAGTCAGGGTGACCAGCCCCAGCATTTT
CASSQGDQPQHF
>TRBV28|.|.|TRBJ1-2
TGTGCCAGCAGTTTATTCTGGACAGAGGGCTACACCTTC
CASSLFWTEGYTF